This TCR beta chain is drawn from a study of siplizumab effects on memory and regulatory T cells. Study-level results: Naive T cells appeared more diverse than memory cells and seemed to be major alloresponse contributors. For mappable alloreactive CD4+ clones, the mean Treg-derived fraction was nearly 70% with siplizumab and under 35% in controls. Siplizumab significantly decreased alloreactive sequences from unstimulated CD4+ memory cells.

Germline V gene sequence: CDR1 MNHNY, CDR2 SVGAGI (reference sequence). Between the trimmed V and J ends, which lost 5 bases and 0 bases, there was a span of 10 bases. This CDR3 comprises 14 residues. This clone was detected only once. What it binds is unknown. Per sample, the assay covered 95,000 to 100,000 TCR templates. Profiling relied on immunoSEQ multiplex PCR, and the TCRdb table lists in-frame clones only, not all of them. The data hold approximately 110,000 clones, with about 91% observed a single time. The sequencing sample was made of Tregs sorted from blood. The TCR comes from a human donor in good health. The V gene is TRBV6-6, the J gene TRBJ1-1; D perhaps matches TRBD1 (5 bases). The CDR3 region has the DNA TGTGCCAGCAGTCGACAGATCATGAACACTGAAGCTTTCTTT. As protein: CASSRQIMNTEAFF.